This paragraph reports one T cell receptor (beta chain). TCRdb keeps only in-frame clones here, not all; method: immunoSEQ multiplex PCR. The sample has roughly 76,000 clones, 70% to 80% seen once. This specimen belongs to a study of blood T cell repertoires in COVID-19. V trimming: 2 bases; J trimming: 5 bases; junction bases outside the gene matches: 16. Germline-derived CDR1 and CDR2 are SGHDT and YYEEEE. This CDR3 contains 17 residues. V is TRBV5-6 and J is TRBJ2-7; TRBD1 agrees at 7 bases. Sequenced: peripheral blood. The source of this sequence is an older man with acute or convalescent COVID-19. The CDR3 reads CASSFFMTGLLFHEQYF. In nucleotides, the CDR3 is TGTGCCAGCAGCTTCTTCATGACAGGGCTTTTGTTTCACGAGCAGTACTTC.